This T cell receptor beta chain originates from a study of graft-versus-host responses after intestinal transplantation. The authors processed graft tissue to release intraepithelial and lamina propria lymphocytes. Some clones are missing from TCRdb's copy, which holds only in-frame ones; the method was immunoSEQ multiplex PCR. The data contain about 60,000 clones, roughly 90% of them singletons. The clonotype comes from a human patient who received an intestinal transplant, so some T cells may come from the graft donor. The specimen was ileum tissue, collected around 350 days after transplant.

In DNA, the CDR3 is TGTGCCAGCAGCACCCCATCTAGCGGCATAAGCTACGAGCAGTACTTC. Protein product: CASSTPSSGISYEQYF. The chain combines TRBV7-8 with TRBJ2-7; 7 nucleotides align to TRBD2. CDR1 and CDR2 from the germline V gene are SGHVS and FQNEAQ. This CDR3 has 16 amino acids. V was clipped by 5 bases and J by 3 bases; unmatched bases: 13.